These T cell receptor beta chains were read from a single sample in a study of blood T cell repertoires in COVID-19. The method was immunoSEQ multiplex PCR; TCRdb's version includes in-frame clones alone and lacks a portion of them. This table holds about 100,000 clones, around 85% found once. The sequenced sample consisted of peripheral blood. These receptors all stem from a human donor in a cohort sampled during active COVID-19. CDR3s include the opening cysteine and the closing phenylalanine or tryptophan. Clone size is shown for a subset of rows, as once, few, many or a class of expanded clone.

abundance: -
v_gene: TRBV6-2/TRBV6-3
j_gene: TRBJ2-3
CDR3aa: CASSQGQVTDTQYF

abundance: -
v_gene: TRBV2
j_gene: TRBJ2-1
CDR3aa: CASRRGNEQFF

abundance: -
v_gene: TRBV7-2
j_gene: TRBJ1-2
CDR3aa: CASSLAGTGGIHGYTF

abundance: -
v_gene: TRBV10-2
j_gene: TRBJ2-1
CDR3aa: CASNIAGGNEQFF

abundance: few
v_gene: TRBV27
j_gene: TRBJ1-2
CDR3aa: CASSPLFGGNYGYTF

abundance: -
v_gene: TRBV5-5
j_gene: TRBJ2-7
CDR3aa: CASSLAETEQYF

abundance: -
v_gene: TRBV7-9
j_gene: TRBJ2-3
CDR3aa: CASSRSDYTDTQYF

abundance: -
v_gene: TRBV5-1
j_gene: TRBJ1-2
CDR3aa: CASSTDSLYGYTF

abundance: -
v_gene: TRBV24-1
j_gene: TRBJ1-5
CDR3aa: CATSASGVNQPQHF

abundance: once
v_gene: TRBV5-1
j_gene: TRBJ1-2
CDR3aa: CASKGQGSIRGYTF

abundance: many
v_gene: TRBV12-1
j_gene: TRBJ2-7
CDR3aa: CASSPSTPGAYEQYF

abundance: -
v_gene: TRBV5-1
j_gene: TRBJ2-1
CDR3aa: CASGVTGGSYNEQFF

abundance: -
v_gene: TRBV10-1
j_gene: TRBJ1-2
CDR3aa: CASSSLTVGYGYTF

abundance: -
v_gene: TRBV5-5
j_gene: TRBJ1-4
CDR3aa: CASNNQKEKLFF

abundance: -
v_gene: TRBV19
j_gene: TRBJ2-7
CDR3aa: CASSRGQGTTSGRSSYEQYF

abundance: -
v_gene: TRBV19
j_gene: TRBJ1-5
CDR3aa: CASSLATGNQPQHF

abundance: -
v_gene: TRBV27
j_gene: TRBJ1-4
CDR3aa: CASSIRSATNEKLFF

abundance: -
v_gene: TRBV6-4
j_gene: TRBJ2-1
CDR3aa: CASSVLAGGHNEQFF

abundance: -
v_gene: TRBV7-2
j_gene: TRBJ1-1
CDR3aa: CASSSQGRPEAFF

abundance: -
v_gene: TRBV2
j_gene: TRBJ1-1
CDR3aa: CASISDTEAFF

abundance: -
v_gene: TRBV5-4
j_gene: TRBJ2-2
CDR3aa: CASSLIQSTGELFF

abundance: once
v_gene: TRBV5-1
j_gene: TRBJ2-1
CDR3aa: CASSGQGQGYNEQFF

abundance: -
v_gene: TRBV18
j_gene: TRBJ1-5
CDR3aa: CASSSSGSNQPQHF

abundance: -
v_gene: TRBV7-6
j_gene: TRBJ1-1
CDR3aa: CASSFRPWSTEAFF

abundance: -
v_gene: TRBV28
j_gene: TRBJ1-5
CDR3aa: CASSLGGIRNQPQHF

abundance: -
v_gene: TRBV4-3
j_gene: TRBJ2-7
CDR3aa: CASSQVLADEYEQYF

abundance: -
v_gene: TRBV18
j_gene: TRBJ1-1
CDR3aa: CASSPPGGSMNTEAFF

abundance: many
v_gene: TRBV30
j_gene: TRBJ1-6
CDR3aa: CAWSGRQGNTVRSPLHF

abundance: -
v_gene: TRBV11-2
j_gene: TRBJ2-1
CDR3aa: CASSLAYEQFF

abundance: -
v_gene: TRBV6-5
j_gene: TRBJ1-6
CDR3aa: CASSLGQGYSPLHF

abundance: -
v_gene: TRBV27
j_gene: TRBJ1-6
CDR3aa: CASSWGGNSPLHF

abundance: -
v_gene: TRBV4-3
j_gene: TRBJ2-3
CDR3aa: CASSPGRGWSTQYF

abundance: -
v_gene: TRBV5-5
j_gene: TRBJ1-4
CDR3aa: CASSPTAGGGGEKLFF

abundance: -
v_gene: TRBV6-5
j_gene: TRBJ1-2
CDR3aa: CASRPTRGSNYGYTF

abundance: -
v_gene: TRBV5-4
j_gene: TRBJ1-6
CDR3aa: CASSPSWHNNSPLHF